This TCR beta chain stems from a study of identifying expanded T cells in peripheral blood. Study results and caveats: About 1.2 clones differed between technical replicates, versus around 15 and 19 over time. Across healthy donors, higher total template counts meant significantly greater approximately two-week count variance.

CDR3 length: 13 residues. CDR1 is SGHRS, CDR2 YFSETQ, per germline. V was trimmed by 4 bases and J by 2 bases, leaving 9 bases between them. As for this clone: The target antigen is unknown.

TCRdb's table, derived via immunoSEQ multiplex PCR, lists solely in-frame clones and lacks some. Found here are under 150,000 clones, 75% to 90% of them singletons; the top ten hold approximately 8%. No infections or other immune events were documented during collection. The rearrangement joins TRBV5-1 to TRBJ1-1; D possibly corresponds to TRBD1 (6 bases). Material: blood. The receptor was isolated from a person aged 18-70 years in good health. CDR3 amino acids: CASSGGQNTEAFF. The DNA of the CDR3 is TGCGCCAGCAGCGGGGGGCAAAACACTGAAGCTTTCTTT.